This T cell receptor beta chain comes out of a study of beta chain features in type 1 diabetes. Study context: On cell yields, gender and age, patients and healthy donors were similar.

V lost 6 bases and J 5 bases, leaving 10 bases between the germline ends. Germline V CDR1 and CDR2: MNHNY, SVGAGI (reference sequence). The CDR3 runs 12 residues. The sequenced template was cDNA made from the entire isolated RNA. Some clones are missing from TCRdb's copy, which holds only in-frame ones; the method was immunoSEQ multiplex PCR. The repertoire includes more than 30,000 clones, about two thirds of them detected once, and approximately 2% sits in the top ten. One heparinised blood draw averaging around 100 mL was given by each donor. CD4+ naive, central memory, regulatory and stem cell-like memory cells were sorted via CD45RO/CCR7/CD25/CD127/CD95/CD27. All sorted populations exceeded 95% purity.

The source is a woman in her twenties or thirties in good health. Sequences were obtained from Tregs from blood. The gene calls are TRBV6-6 and TRBJ2-5, with D unresolved. The DNA of the CDR3 is TGTGCCAGCAGGTTTCAATTGGAGACCCAGTACTTC. It translates to CASRFQLETQYF.